The present TCR beta chain was sequenced within a study of vaccination effects on CD4 cells after COVID-19. General observations from the study: Convalescent patients in the study were few, and early post-infection timepoints were absent. There was only 1 of 255 vaccine-induced clones in healthy vaccinees that cross-reacted with common cold coronaviruses.

Within the sample, this clone is medium-sized (0.01 to 0.1%). Its target is unknown. Before sequencing took place, the ViraFEST assay used viral peptide pools to expand antigen-specific CD4+ T cells. A 10-day culture period preceded the isolation of CD4+ T cells. Everyone in the study got two shots of either the BNT162b2 or mRNA-1273 vaccine. Nucleocapsid antibodies were negative in the vaccine recipients, who had never had SARS-CoV-2 infection. IL-2 at roughly 9.7 IU/ml and peptides at about 10 ug/ml were added to cultured PBMC, around 1.9 million per well. With V trimmed by 7 bases and J by 10 bases, 11 bases remained unmatched. Germline assignment: CDR1 MNHEY and CDR2 SVGAGI. The CDR3 consists of 14 residues. TCRdb keeps only in-frame clones here, not all; method: immunoSEQ multiplex PCR. Of 12,000 or so clones listed, more than 70% were seen once; the top ten hold roughly 8.9%.

Here the sequenced sample was CD4+ T cells from PBMCs cultured with SARS-CoV-2 spike peptides, taken after COVID-19 vaccination. V gene TRBV6-5 combines with J gene TRBJ2-1; 9 bases map to TRBD1. The source of this sequence is a human donor who received a COVID-19 vaccine. CDR3 amino acids: CASKSGQGSLEQFF. The CDR3 DNA follows: TGTGCCAGCAAGTCGGGACAGGGTTCCCTAGAGCAGTTCTTC.